Following are 27 T cell receptor beta chains from one sample sequenced in a study of patients and donors after allogeneic stem cell transplantation. Via MiXCR, TCRdb re-called the RT-PCR reads, giving one row per CDR3 protein. The repertoire includes 900,000 to 1,000,000 distinct CDR3 sequences, around 17% of them detected once, and roughly 6.4% sits in the top ten. The sequencing input was blood, either unsorted or a sorted T cell fraction (not recorded which). The receptors originated from a human donor who was either an allogeneic HSCT recipient or a stem cell or donor lymphocyte infusion donor (not recorded which). It is not recorded whose cells these are; they may come from a transplant donor.

This clonotype has more than one count but fewer than ten. This chain connects TRBV6-6 to TRBJ1-4; D is unresolved. V gave up 6 bases and J gave up 7 bases, with 12 bases separating them. CDR1 and CDR2 from the germline V gene are MNHNY and SVGAGI (reference sequence). The CDR3 length is 13 residues. The CDR3 nucleotides read TGTGCCAGCAGGATTAGAGCTTCTGAAAAACTGTTTTTT. This translates into CASRIRASEKLFF.

The genes are TRBV4-2 and TRBJ2-1; the D is unclear. The CDR3 contains 14 residues. V was shortened by 0 bases and J by 8 bases, with 11 bases between the two germline ends. Per germline, CDR1 LGHNA and CDR2 YNFKEQ. CDR3 sequence reads: CASSQESRKDEQFF. The CDR3 DNA reads TGTGCCAGCAGCCAAGAGTCCCGAAAGGATGAGCAGTTCTTC.

This chain joins TRBV2 and TRBJ2-5; D gene ambiguous. The germline V gene has CDR1 SNHLY and CDR2 FYNNEI. The CDR3 extends over 12 amino acids. Trimming took 6 bases from V and 4 from J, leaving 9 bases between them. CDR3 sequence reads: CASRSLGETQYF. CDR3 DNA sequence: TGTGCCAGCAGGTCCCTGGGAGAGACCCAGTACTTC.

This chain connects TRBV2 to TRBJ1-6; no reliable D call. V lost 3 bases to trimming and J lost 4 bases, with 10 bases between them. CDR1 and CDR2 from the germline V gene are SNHLY and FYNNEI. This CDR3 has 15 residues. In DNA form, the CDR3 reads TGTGCCAGCAGTGATTCGGGCACGTATAATTCACCCCTCCACTTT. Its protein is CASSDSGTYNSPLHF.

The chain recombines TRBV5-1 with TRBJ2-2, with TRBD2 matching over 7 bases. Losses at the gene ends were 4 bases for V and 3 bases for J; bases not matched to a gene: 12. The length of the CDR3 is 17 residues. Germline V gives CDR1 SGHRS, CDR2 YFSETQ. This CDR3 reads CASSRIGGRWYTGELFF. The CDR3 DNA sequence: TGCGCCAGCAGCCGCATAGGCGGGAGATGGTACACCGGGGAGCTGTTTTTT.

This clonotype was recorded a few times. In DNA, the CDR3 is TGTGCCAGCAGCCGGGACGGGGGCCCTTATAGCAATCAGCCCCAGCATTTT. Translation: CASSRDGGPYSNQPQHF. This sequence joins TRBV5-5 and TRBJ1-5; D perhaps matches TRBD1 (6 bases). V was clipped by 4 bases and J by 0 bases, with 17 bases between them. Germline values: CDR1 SGHKS, CDR2 YYEKEE (reference sequence). This CDR3 has 17 residues.

The chain is built from TRBV4-3 and TRBJ1-3, with D maybe TRBD1 (5 bases). Between the trimmed V and J ends, which lost 0 bases and 0 bases, there was a span of 21 bases. This CDR3 has 20 amino acids. Germline values: CDR1 LGHNA, CDR2 YSLEER. The CDR3 protein is CASSQDYEIGRANSGNTIYF. The CDR3 bases are TGCGCCAGCAGCCAAGATTACGAGATAGGCAGGGCCAACTCTGGAAACACCATATATTTT.

The gene calls are TRBV6-1 and TRBJ1-3; unclear D gene. Germline V lookup: CDR1 MNHNS, CDR2 SASEGT. The CDR3 has 13 residues. Trimming shortened V by 5 bases and J by 2 bases, and 7 bases separated the two germline ends. The CDR3 DNA reads as TGTGCCAGCAGTATGGACCCTGGAAACACCATATATTTT. Translation: CASSMDPGNTIYF.

The V call is TRBV5-1, the J call TRBJ1-2, with D unresolved. The CDR3 runs 16 residues. Trimming shortened V by 1 base and J by 0 bases, and 13 bases separated the two germline ends. CDR1 and CDR2 from the germline V gene are SGHRS and YFSETQ. The CDR3 DNA reads TGCGCCAGCAGCTTGTCGTCACTTCACCCTAACTATGGCTACACCTTC. Translated, it gives CASSLSSLHPNYGYTF.

The V gene is TRBV7-9, the J gene TRBJ2-4, with D possibly being TRBD2 (6 bases). Trimming pared 11 bases from V and 1 base from J, leaving 9 bases between. In germline, CDR1 is SEHNR, CDR2 FQNEAQ (reference sequence). This CDR3 comprises 12 residues. The CDR3 region has the DNA TGTGCCGGGGCGGGGGCCAAAAACATTCAGTACTTC. Its translation is CAGAGAKNIQYF. The variable domain in full, with the rest retrieved from reference TRBV7-9 and TRBJ2-4, is DTGVSQNPRHKITKRGQNVTFRCDPISEHNRLYWYRQTLGQGPEFLTYFQNEAQLEKSRLLSDRFSAERPKGSFSTLEIQRTEQGDSAMYLCAGAGAKNIQYFGAGTRLSVL.

This clonotype was counted a few times. V usage is TRBV12-3 or TRBV12-4 and J usage is TRBJ2-5; D call uncertain. Between the trimmed V and J ends, which lost 0 bases and 4 bases, there was a span of 6 bases. CDR3 size: 13 residues. The CDR3 DNA follows: TGTGCCAGCAGTTTAGCGAGGAGAGAGACCCAGTACTTC. Its translation: CASSLARRETQYF.

The V gene is TRBV12-3 or TRBV12-4, the J gene TRBJ2-1, with D uncertain. The CDR3 has 14 amino acids. Deletions cut 5 bases from V and 8 bases from J, with 16 bases between. In DNA form, the CDR3 reads TGTGCCAGCAGTCTAGAGACGGGTGTCGATGAGCAGTTCTTC. This gives the protein CASSLETGVDEQFF.

This clonotype occurred a few times. V gene TRBV12-3 or TRBV12-4 combines with J gene TRBJ2-7; weak D call: TRBD1 (6 bases). Between the trimmed V and J ends, which lost 7 bases and 5 bases, there was a span of 15 bases. This CDR3 has 13 amino acids. CDR3 loop: CASTSTGFDEQYF. The CDR3 DNA reads as TGTGCCAGCACCTCCACAGGGTTCGACGAGCAGTACTTC.

This sequence joins TRBV4-3 and TRBJ2-1, with TRBD2 matching over 11 bases. The CDR3 runs 18 residues. Germline trimming cut 4 bases from V and 6 bases from J; bases unmatched to any gene: 14. The germline V gene encodes CDR1 LGHNA and CDR2 YSLEER. CDR3 region: CASSRVAGGQGTSNEQFF. CDR3 bases: TGCGCCAGCAGCCGAGTAGCGGGGGGGCAGGGAACTTCCAATGAGCAGTTCTTC.

This clonotype showed up just a few times. The genes are TRBV24-1 and TRBJ1-5, with D unclear. In germline, CDR1 is KGHDR, CDR2 SFDVKD. CDR3 length: 16 residues. V lost 0 bases and J lost 0, with 8 bases in between. In nucleotides, the CDR3 is TGTGCCACCAGTGATTTGCGGGGAGATAGCAATCAGCCCCAGCATTTT. Translated, it gives CATSDLRGDSNQPQHF.

This clonotype was picked up a small number of times. This chain links TRBV6-5 with TRBJ2-5, with a weak D call TRBD2 (6 bases). This CDR3 has 15 residues. Germline V gene lookup returns CDR1 MNHEY and CDR2 SVGAGI. V gave up 2 bases and J gave up 3 bases, with 13 bases separating them. CDR3 amino acids: CASSYSGGAEETQYF. CDR3 DNA sequence: TGTGCCAGCAGTTACAGTGGCGGGGCGGAAGAGACCCAGTACTTC.

This clonotype was observed a few times. The gene calls are TRBV20-1 and TRBJ2-5; D is uncertain. CDR1 and CDR2 from the germline V gene are DFQATT and SNEGSKA (reference sequence). Between the trimmed V and J ends, which lost 5 bases and 7 bases, there was a span of 20 bases. The CDR3 has 14 residues. The CDR3 DNA is TGCAGTGCTCCTCTCCCGACCAAAAAGGGGACCCAGTACTTC. Its protein product is CSAPLPTKKGTQYF.

This clonotype has only a few counts. This chain links TRBV24-1 with TRBJ2-3; D is possibly TRBD2 (6 bases). The CDR3 covers 16 residues. The ends were cut back, 4 bases at V and 2 bases at J, with 15 bases in the middle. Per germline, CDR1 KGHDR and CDR2 SFDVKD. The CDR3 region is CATSDSGTRYTDTQYF. CDR3 coding DNA: TGTGCCACCAGTGACTCCGGGACTCGATACACAGATACGCAGTATTTT.

This clonotype occurred a few times. The rearrangement joins TRBV20-1 to TRBJ2-1; the match to TRBD2 covers 11 bases. The junction had 15 bases not matched to a gene; V was cut back by 4 bases and J by 4 bases. This CDR3 comprises 18 residues. Germline CDR1 DFQATT, CDR2 SNEGSKA (reference sequence). The CDR3 here is CSATLAGGPAAWYNEQFF. In nucleotides, the CDR3 is TGCAGTGCTACCTTAGCGGGGGGGCCAGCGGCATGGTACAATGAGCAGTTCTTC.

The chain carries TRBV9 and TRBJ1-1; D unclear. Trimming shortened V by 8 bases and J by 1 base, and 9 bases separated the two germline ends. Germline assignment: CDR1 SGDLS and CDR2 YYNGEE. This CDR3 comprises 12 residues. CDR3 in amino acids: CASSDENTEAFF. The CDR3 coding sequence is TGTGCCAGTTCGGATGAGAACACTGAAGCTTTCTTT.

This rearrangement joins TRBV9 to TRBJ2-2, with a weak D call TRBD2 (5 bases). Germline values: CDR1 SGDLS, CDR2 YYNGEE. Between the trimmed V and J ends, which lost 0 bases and 5 bases, there was a span of 8 bases. The CDR3 spans 14 residues. CDR3 sequence reads: CASSVASGTGELFF. In nucleotides, the CDR3 is TGTGCCAGCAGCGTAGCCTCGGGGACCGGGGAGCTGTTTTTT.

At least ten counts were recorded for this clonotype. The V gene is TRBV7-2, the J gene TRBJ1-5; D unresolved. V lost 6 bases and J 9 bases, leaving 12 bases between the germline ends. The CDR3 has 12 residues. Germline CDR1 reads SGHTA; CDR2 reads FQGNSA. In DNA, the CDR3 is TGTGCCAGCAGGCCCAGTCCGGGGCCCCAGCATTTT. Its protein is CASRPSPGPQHF.

This clonotype appeared a few times. This sequence joins TRBV20-1 and TRBJ2-1; 10 bases are a match to TRBD2. With V trimmed by 3 bases and J by 4 bases, 6 bases remained unmatched. In germline, CDR1 is DFQATT, CDR2 SNEGSKA (reference sequence). CDR3 length: 15 residues. This CDR3 reads CSARSSGSLYNEQFF. DNA for the CDR3: TGCAGTGCTAGGTCTAGCGGGAGTTTGTACAATGAGCAGTTCTTC.

In its sample, this clonotype was seen a few times. V is TRBV7-3 and J is TRBJ1-2; 9 bases are shared with TRBD1. Germline CDR1 is SGHTA and CDR2 is FQGTGA. V was pared by 3 bases and J by 7 bases, with 12 bases of the junction left unmatched. There are 16 residues in the CDR3. The CDR3 here is CASSFSGTGIGSGYTF. DNA for the CDR3: TGTGCCAGCAGCTTCTCCGGGACAGGGATAGGGAGTGGCTACACCTTC.

With regard to this clonotype: One end of the junction varies from germline; a read error may be responsible. V gene TRBV7-8 combines with J gene TRBJ2-7; the D call may be TRBD1 or TRBD2 (5 bases each). CDR3 length equals 11 residues. Per the germline V gene, CDR1 is SGHVS and CDR2 is FQNEAQ. The CDR3 loop is CASSANRDGNF. DNA of the CDR3: TGTGCCAGCAGCGCAAACCGGGACGGCAACTTC.

The V and J genes are TRBV7-2 and TRBJ1-2; D is possibly TRBD1 (5 bases). The CDR3 totals 14 residues. The germline V gene encodes CDR1 SGHTA and CDR2 FQGNSA. V was trimmed by 1 base and J by 6 bases, leaving 12 bases between them. The CDR3 loop reads CASSLVAAGDGYTF. The CDR3 nucleotides are TGTGCCAGCAGCTTAGTGGCGGCGGGGGATGGCTACACCTTC.

This clonotype has only a few counts. The chain uses TRBV20-1 and TRBJ2-3; possible D gene TRBD1, 6 bases. This CDR3 is built from 12 residues. Germline values: CDR1 DFQATT, CDR2 SNEGSKA (reference sequence). Trimming shortened V by 7 bases and J by 4 bases, and 12 bases separated the two germline ends. CDR3 residues: CSGVGAADTQYF. The CDR3 nucleotides are TGCAGTGGGGTGGGGGCCGCAGATACGCAGTATTTT.